The 5 T cell receptor beta chains given below trace back to one sample, sequenced in a study of blood T cell repertoires in COVID-19. This table comes from immunoSEQ multiplex PCR, and its TCRdb copy is limited to in-frame clones, with some not included. The profile shows roughly 170,000 clones, over 80% of them singletons. Material: PBMCs or T cells enriched from blood (not recorded which). These receptors were collected from a woman in her 50s who had recovered from COVID-19.

CDR3 loop: CASSSNQETQYF. CDR3 bases: TGTGCCAGCAGCTCCAACCAAGAGACCCAGTACTTC. This chain uses TRBV5-6 with TRBJ2-5; D gene unclear. Germline lookup yields CDR1 SGHDT and CDR2 YYEEEE. With 3 bases removed from V and 0 bases from J, the gap between germline ends came to 3 bases. This CDR3 has 12 amino acids.

The chain joins TRBV4-3 to TRBJ1-1; 9 bases are a match to TRBD1. The V gene end was trimmed by 4 bases and the J gene end by 5 bases; junction bases not matched to a gene: 11. The CDR3 is 16 residues long. CDR1 LGHNA and CDR2 YSLEER come from the germline V gene. CDR3 DNA: TGCGCCAGCAGCCGTGGACCGGGACAGGGAGAGACTGAAGCTTTCTTT. It encodes CASSRGPGQGETEAFF.

V is TRBV6-6 and J is TRBJ1-3; no clear D. Trimming cost V 2 bases and J 0 bases, with 5 bases left between them. Germline V gene lookup returns CDR1 MNHNY and CDR2 SVGAGI (reference sequence). The CDR3 contains 14 residues. The CDR3 DNA is TGTGCCAGCAGTTACGGGCACTCTGGAAACACCATATATTTT. Translation: CASSYGHSGNTIYF.

The genes are TRBV9 and TRBJ2-2, with 8 positions matching TRBD2. The CDR3 has 14 residues. The ends lost 2 bases at V and 7 bases at J; junction bases unmatched: 4. Germline-derived CDR1 and CDR2 are SGDLS and YYNGEE. The DNA for the CDR3 is TGTGCCAGCAGCGTTAGCGGGGTTTTCGGGGAGCTGTTTTTT. This codes for CASSVSGVFGELFF.

The chain has TRBV7-7 and TRBJ2-1, with a possible D match to TRBD2 (7 bases). Per germline, CDR1 SSHAT and CDR2 FNYEAQ (reference sequence). CDR3 length: 15 residues. The V end was cut by 0 bases, the J end by 8 bases, with 14 bases between. CDR3 amino acids: CASSLARGGFYEQFF. CDR3 sequence (DNA): TGTGCCAGCAGCTTAGCGAGGGGGGGGTTTTATGAGCAGTTCTTC.